Listed here are 5 T cell receptor beta chains from one sample, sequenced in a study of neurological immune-mediated disorders. Time point in this sample: longitudinal time-point 2. TCRdb passed the 5' RACE reads through MiXCR, listing each CDR3 protein once. This sample has some 48,000 distinct CDR3 sequences, with under 15% found just once. Sequencing was carried out using PBMCs. Receptors were obtained from a male donor with HTLV-1-associated myelopathy (HAM/TSP).

This clonotype was counted only a few times. This may come from a read error, since a much larger clone is one base off. This chain links TRBV20-1 with TRBJ1-5; D is unclear. Germline CDR1 is DFQATT and CDR2 is SNEGSKA (reference sequence). V was cut by 3 bases and J by 1 base, with 22 bases left in between. The CDR3 loop spans 18 amino acids. CDR3: CSASRGIGLIGSNQPQHF. The DNA for the CDR3 is TGCAGTGCTAGCCGGGGAATAGGCCTGATAGGGAGCAATCAGCCCCAGCATTTT.

This clonotype was counted at least ten times. J is TRBJ2-3 and V is TRBV5-1; D gene unclear. The germline V and J ends were trimmed by 4 bases and 0 bases, with 12 bases remaining between them. From germline, CDR1 is SGHRS and CDR2 YFSETQ. CDR3 size: 15 residues. The CDR3 nucleotides read TGCGCCAGCAGCGCGCTAGGGTTTAGCACAGATACGCAGTATTTT. Protein: CASSALGFSTDTQYF. The full variable domain, with the rest looked up from reference TRBV5-1 and TRBJ2-3, is KAGVTQTPRYLIKTRGQQVTLSCSPISGHRSVSWYQQTPGQGLQFLFEYFSETQRNKGNFPGRFSGRQFSNSRSEMNVSTLELGDSALYLCASSALGFSTDTQYFGPGTRLTVL.

As to this clonotype: No conserved phenylalanine or tryptophan is present at the end of the CDR3, so a read error is the likely explanation. The V and J genes are TRBV20-1 and TRBJ2-1, with 12 nucleotides matching TRBD2. This CDR3 is 16 amino acids long. Looked up from germline, CDR1 is DFQATT and CDR2 is SNEGSKA (reference sequence). Unmatched junction bases numbered 3, after V lost 3 bases and J lost 0 bases. The CDR3 loop reads CSASQTSGGSYNEQFS. CDR3 DNA: TGCAGTGCTAGCCAGACTAGCGGGGGCTCCTACAATGAGCAGTTCTCT.

This clonotype was observed at least ten times. The chain has TRBV9 and TRBJ2-7; TRBD2 matches at 12 bases. Trimming took 2 bases from V and 5 from J; bases not matched to a gene: 8. Per the germline V gene, CDR1 is SGDLS and CDR2 is YYNGEE. The CDR3 has 16 amino acids. The DNA for the CDR3 is TGTGCCAGCAGCGTTGAATGGACTAGCGGGGCCAACGAGCAGTACTTC. Translated, it gives CASSVEWTSGANEQYF. The variable domain in full, with the rest retrieved from reference TRBV9 and TRBJ2-7, is DSGVTQTPKHLITATGQRVTLRCSPRSGDLSVYWYQQSLDQGLQFLIQYYNGEERAKGNILERFSAQQFPDLHSELNLSSLELGDSALYFCASSVEWTSGANEQYFGPGTRLTVT.

This clonotype was seen ten or more times. The V and J genes are TRBV9 and TRBJ2-1; 9 bases align to TRBD2. Per germline, CDR1 SGDLS and CDR2 YYNGEE. V dropped 0 bases and J dropped 6; count of bases not matched to a gene: 13. The CDR3 consists of 18 residues. DNA for the CDR3: TGTGCCAGCAGCGTAGGGGTAGCGGGGGTCCTTGGGGGCAATGAGCAGTTCTTC. This sequence encodes CASSVGVAGVLGGNEQFF.